The 18 T cell receptor beta chains below were found in one sample sequenced in a study of T cells in Graves' hyperthyroidism and ophthalmopathy. Regions amplified from RNA transcripts were the TCR beta CDR3 regions. In the first-round RT-PCR of the TCR CDR3, the HTBI primer set was used. Each CDR3 protein is one row after TCRdb ran MiXCR on the multiplex PCR reads. The sample carries 500,000 to 800,000 distinct CDR3 sequences, about 45% recorded once. The sequencing sample was made of peripheral blood or thyroid tissue (not recorded which). These receptor sequences come from an adult man with Graves' disease, either hyperthyroidism or ophthalmopathy (not recorded which).

The chain uses TRBV7-3 and TRBJ1-2; 9 nucleotides match TRBD1. The CDR3 covers 15 residues. V dropped 6 bases and J dropped 0; count of bases not matched to a gene: 5. Germline lookup yields CDR1 SGHTA and CDR2 FQGTGA. The CDR3 loop reads CASRGGQGANYGYTF. Here the CDR3 DNA reads TGTGCCAGCAGAGGGGGACAGGGTGCTAACTATGGCTACACCTTC.

The chain recombines TRBV11-1 with TRBJ2-7; D is unresolved. This CDR3 has 15 amino acids. Germline assignment: CDR1 SGHAT and CDR2 FQDESV (reference sequence). The V gene lost 1 base and the J gene lost 0 bases, with 10 bases spanning the gap. CDR3 amino acids: CASSLGSPSSYEQYF. The CDR3 DNA is TGTGCCAGCAGCTTAGGGTCGCCCAGCTCCTACGAGCAGTACTTC.

A word on this clonotype: Likely a read error: the CDR3 ends without its conserved phenylalanine or tryptophan. CDR3 loop: CASSLAGYGTEAFL. The CDR3 DNA sequence: TGTGCCAGCAGCTTGGCAGGGTACGGCACTGAAGCTTTCCTT. The chain uses TRBV5-1 and TRBJ1-1; a weak D match, TRBD1 (5 bases). CDR1 is SGHRS and CDR2 is YFSETQ in the germline V gene. CDR3 length: 14 amino acids.

This clonotype was found many times. The chain couples TRBV9 to TRBJ1-1; D might be TRBD1 (6 bases). The CDR3 length is 11 residues. Germline CDR1 is SGDLS and CDR2 is YYNGEE. Deletions cut 3 bases from V and 10 bases from J, with 10 bases between. This CDR3 reads CASSATGLAFF. CDR3 bases: TGTGCCAGCAGCGCTACAGGGTTAGCTTTCTTT.

The chain has TRBV7-3 and TRBJ1-1; D is possibly TRBD1 (6 bases). This CDR3 is 15 amino acids long. Trimming took off 2 bases at V and 2 bases at J, with 12 bases between the two ends. Germline lookup yields CDR1 SGHTA and CDR2 FQGTGA. CDR3 protein: CASSLVGGINTEAFF. In DNA, the CDR3 is TGTGCCAGCAGCTTAGTAGGGGGGATCAACACTGAAGCTTTCTTT.

The V gene is TRBV20-1, the J gene TRBJ1-2, with 9 bases fitting TRBD1. From germline, CDR1 is DFQATT and CDR2 SNEGSKA (reference sequence). After removal of 0 bases from V and 2 bases from J, the junction contained 4 bases not matched to a gene. CDR3 length equals 15 residues. This chain's CDR3 is CSARDGTGSNYGYTF. The CDR3 DNA reads TGCAGTGCTAGAGACGGGACAGGGTCGAACTATGGCTACACCTTC.

This clonotype was observed at least ten times. This chain uses TRBV10-3 with TRBJ1-5; TRBD1 matches 7 bases. With V trimmed by 6 bases and J by 3 bases, 8 bases remained unmatched. There are 15 residues in the CDR3. Germline V gene lookup returns CDR1 ENHRY and CDR2 SYGVKD. The CDR3 coding sequence is TGTGCCATCAGCGCAGGGACAGCTATCAATCAGCCCCAGCATTTT. This encodes CAISAGTAINQPQHF.

This clonotype was seen repeatedly, ten times or more. This rearrangement joins TRBV10-3 to TRBJ2-2; D not resolved. Between the trimmed V and J ends, which lost 0 bases and 0 bases, there was a span of 8 bases. The CDR3 is 16 residues long. From germline, CDR1 is ENHRY and CDR2 SYGVKD. CDR3 in amino acids: CAISESPITNTGELFF. DNA for the CDR3: TGTGCCATCAGTGAGTCACCAATCACGAACACCGGGGAGCTGTTTTTT.

Comment on this clonotype: Being one base from a much bigger clone, this may be a read error. The rearrangement joins TRBV10-3 to TRBJ1-1; D gene unclear. Trimming pared 7 bases from V and 4 bases from J, leaving 7 bases between. Germline lookup yields CDR1 ENHRY and CDR2 SYGVKD. This CDR3 spans 11 amino acids. CDR3 in amino acids: CAIKGSTEAFF. The CDR3 DNA follows: TGTGCCATCAAGGGAAGCACTGAAGCTTTCTTT.

This clonotype was seen once. The rearrangement joins TRBV29-1 to TRBJ1-2; D is uncertain. The CDR3 runs to 13 residues. V was trimmed by 8 bases and J by 4 bases, leaving 17 bases between them. Germline V gives CDR1 SQVTM, CDR2 ANQGSEA. In DNA form, the CDR3 reads TGCAGCCTTAAGCCCCTTAGGGCCTATGGCTACACCTTC. Amino acids: CSLKPLRAYGYTF.

The chain carries TRBV20-1 and TRBJ1-1; 11 bases fit TRBD1. The junction had 3 bases not matched to a gene; V was cut back by 0 bases and J by 6 bases. CDR3 length: 14 residues. Germline V gene data show CDR1 as DFQATT and CDR2 as SNEGSKA (reference sequence). CDR3 nucleotide sequence: TGCAGTGCTAGAGATCGGGGACAGGGGGCTGAAGCTTTCTTT. It is translated as CSARDRGQGAEAFF.

This clonotype was recorded at least ten times. This chain joins TRBV20-1 and TRBJ1-5; maybe TRBD1 (5 bases). There are 14 residues in the CDR3. V gave up 3 bases and J gave up 5 bases, with 14 bases separating them. The V gene's germline CDR1 is DFQATT and CDR2 SNEGSKA (reference sequence). CDR3 coding DNA: TGCAGTGCTAGCAGGGATATGAGAGATCAGCCCCAGCATTTT. It is translated as CSASRDMRDQPQHF.

CDR3 amino acids: CTTSAGTGSPLHF. The CDR3, as DNA: TGTACCACCAGTGCCGGGACAGGGTCACCCCTCCACTTT. J is TRBJ1-6 and V is TRBV9, with TRBD1 matching 9 bases. The CDR3 length is 13 residues. The germline V gene encodes CDR1 SGDLS and CDR2 YYNGEE.

V is TRBV27 and J is TRBJ1-2; the D is unclear. V gave up 8 bases and J gave up 2 bases, with 15 bases separating them. Germline V gene sequence: CDR1 MNHEY, CDR2 SMNVEV (reference sequence). The CDR3 extends over 14 amino acids. The CDR3 DNA sequence: TGTGCCAGCCGCCGGTGGACGGAGAACTATGGCTACACCTTC. Translation gives CASRRWTENYGYTF.

The chain has TRBV12-3 or TRBV12-4 and TRBJ1-1, with 7 bases aligning to TRBD1. V shed 5 bases and J 7 bases; nucleotides not matched to a gene: 7. The CDR3 extends over 13 amino acids. The chain's CDR3 is CASSLGQEVEAFF. The CDR3 DNA follows: TGTGCCAGCAGTCTCGGACAGGAAGTTGAAGCTTTCTTT.

Note on this clonotype: The CDR3 end shows no conserved phenylalanine or tryptophan, and so a read error is likely. V gene TRBV20-1 combines with J gene TRBJ2-7, with 8 bases aligning to TRBD1. The CDR3 is 13 amino acids. The V gene end was trimmed by 5 bases and the J gene end by 6 bases; junction bases not matched to a gene: 9. Germline V gene lookup returns CDR1 DFQATT and CDR2 SNEGSKA (reference sequence). The CDR3: CSAPRTGQIEQYL. Written as DNA, the CDR3 is TGCAGTGCTCCGCGGACAGGGCAGATCGAGCAGTACCTC.

This clonotype was counted ten times or more. This chain's CDR3 is CATSEAGTPGGETQYF. CDR3 bases: TGTGCCACCAGTGAGGCCGGGACCCCGGGAGGAGAGACCCAGTACTTC. The V call is TRBV24-1, the J call TRBJ2-5, with 7 bases aligning to TRBD2. The CDR3 is 16 amino acids. Per the germline V gene, CDR1 is KGHDR and CDR2 is SFDVKD. J was trimmed by 4 bases and V by 4 bases; bases with no gene match: 11.

V and J are TRBV15 and TRBJ1-3, with 8 bases matching TRBD1. With V trimmed by 3 bases and J by 0 bases, 4 bases remained unmatched. This CDR3 comprises 16 residues. Germline V CDR1 and CDR2: LNHNV, YYDKDF (reference sequence). Here the CDR3 DNA reads TGTGCCACCAGCAGCTTACAGGGGGACTCTGGAAACACCATATATTTT. Residues: CATSSLQGDSGNTIYF.